This TCR beta chain was documented in a study of T cell responses to AZD1222 COVID-19 vaccine. Study findings and constraints: Only a handful of AZD1222 recipients tested seropositive at baseline. Reportedly, close to half of spike-specific TCRs are directed against unmutated variant regions. The study sampled repertoires only after the peak T cell response.

This clone was counted between two and nine times. Antigen: not known. V gave up 6 bases and J gave up 3 bases, with 14 bases separating them. Germline loops: CDR1 MNHEY, CDR2 SVGAGI. The CDR3 runs 15 residues. Pooling of second doses given at about 4 or about 12 weeks was done. The table came from immunoSEQ multiplex PCR; TCRdb's copy has only in-frame clones and leaves some out. The sample consists of just under 150,000 clones, roughly 86% of them appearing once. This sequence joins TRBV6-5 and TRBJ1-4; possible D gene TRBD1, 5 bases. The sample was peripheral blood, taken 28 days after the second AZD1222 dose. The receptor was derived from an adult who received the AZD1222 COVID-19 vaccine. CDR3 loop: CASSPFWTSNEKLFF. CDR3 DNA: TGTGCCAGCAGCCCCTTTTGGACATCTAATGAAAAACTGTTTTTT.